This entry is about one T cell receptor beta chain. Its target is unknown. Relative to the germline gene, one junction end is altered; a read error may explain this. The CDR3 consists of 13 residues. Germline V gene sequence: CDR1 SNHLY, CDR2 FYNNEI. Everyone who donated was a healthy bone marrow donor. The sample is drawn from a study of cytomegalovirus exposure and HLA in healthy donors. PCR amplification relied on 60 Vbeta primers (plus 13 Jbeta primers). Assay used: immunoSEQ multiplex PCR; TCRdb lists only in-frame clones, some missing. This table has about 120,000 clones, under 80% appearing once. Study-wide points: Diagnosis of cytomegalovirus status made by the classifier reportedly showed high specificity and sensitivity. V- and J-gene trimming in TCR beta was tied to a missense DCLRE1C variant by an analysis performed later. TRBV6-2, TRBV6-3 and other indistinguishable V segments were excluded.

This receptor was taken from a man aged 40-49 years in good health and CMV-seropositive. Material: PBMCs. The gene calls are TRBV2 and TRBJ1-4, with D perhaps TRBD1 (6 bases). CDR3 in amino acids: CAGSPGTQGKLFF. CDR3 nucleotide sequence: TGCGCCGGCAGCCCTGGCACACAGGGAAAACTGTTTTTT.